This T cell receptor beta chain came from a study of CD8 T cells in ankylosing spondylitis. This clonotype was observed at least ten times. Germline V gene sequence: CDR1 SGHRS, CDR2 YFSETQ. This CDR3 region has 15 residues. Trimming pared 0 bases from V and 1 base from J, leaving 8 bases between. Quantitative 5'-RACE with molecular barcodes was used to make the TCR beta libraries. One entry per CDR3 protein, called by TCRdb with MiXCR from the 5' RACE reads. The sample yields around 210,000 distinct CDR3 sequences, roughly 8.2% seen once. The receptor was isolated from a female donor with ankylosing spondylitis or in good health (not recorded which). The V call is TRBV5-1, the J call TRBJ2-1, with D perhaps TRBD1 (5 bases). Specimen: blood, either unsorted or a sorted T cell fraction (not recorded which). The CDR3 loop reads CASSLDAGSYNEQFF. CDR3 bases: TGCGCCAGCAGCTTGGACGCAGGGTCCTACAATGAGCAGTTCTTC.